This passage covers 26 T cell receptor beta chains from one sample sequenced in a study of STAT3 mutations in large granular lymphocyte leukemia (dated by TCRdb to the late 2010s). No antigen is known for these receptors. Library preparation used the immunoSEQ multiplex PCR assay. TCRdb retrieved this table from immuneACCESS and kept in-frame rearrangements only. Not all clones are present; in checked studies, unresolved V genes account for under half, and no reason is known for the remainder. The sample has over 5,000 clones on record, around 94% of them singletons. The biggest ten clones account for about 30% of the sample. The paper as a whole reports these results and caveats: At least one immunodominant TCRbeta clonotype was identified in every T-LGLL patient, and multiple immunodominant subclonotypes were identified in about half of the T-LGLL patients.

The sequenced material came from peripheral blood mononuclear cells. These receptors all come from a man aged 55-75 years with T-cell large granular lymphocyte leukemia. Some clones in this sample may be carry-over from other donors' samples. The age is the age at diagnosis.

The chain uses TRBV11-3 and TRBJ2-3; 8 bases are shared with TRBD2. The CDR3 has 15 residues. Losses at the gene ends were 2 bases for V and 4 bases for J; bases not matched to a gene: 5. Germline-derived CDR1 and CDR2 are SGHNT and YENEEA. CDR3 sequence reads: CASSLMGTRSDTQYF. CDR3 DNA sequence: TGTGCCAGCAGCTTAATGGGGACTAGGTCAGATACGCAGTATTTT. The full variable domain, in which reference TRBV11-3 and TRBJ2-3 provide the parts outside the CDR3, is EAGVVQSPRYKIIEKKQPVAFWCNPISGHNTLYWYLQNLGQGPELLIRYENEEAVDDSQLPKDRFSAERLKGVDSTLKIQPAELGDSAVYLCASSLMGTRSDTQYFGPGTRLTVL.

The V and J genes are TRBV19 and TRBJ1-5; no clear D. The CDR3 spans 13 residues. Germline V gene data show CDR1 as LNHDA and CDR2 as SQIVND (reference sequence). Trimming cost V 5 bases and J 5 bases, with 10 bases left between them. The CDR3 here is CASSSYRDQPQHF. CDR3 DNA: TGTGCCAGTAGTTCATACCGGGATCAGCCCCAGCATTTT.

V gene TRBV14 combines with J gene TRBJ2-7; D is unresolved. Deletions cut 1 base from V and 6 bases from J, with 7 bases between. CDR3 length equals 12 residues. Germline loops: CDR1 SGHDN, CDR2 FVKESK. This CDR3 reads CASSQGVGEQYF. CDR3 DNA sequence: TGTGCCAGCAGCCAAGGGGTGGGCGAGCAGTACTTC.

The chain carries TRBV30 and TRBJ2-3, with TRBD2 identical over 9 bases. V dropped 1 base and J dropped 2; count of bases not matched to a gene: 4. The germline gives CDR1 GTSNPN, CDR2 SVGIG (reference sequence). The CDR3 is made up of 15 amino acids. CDR3 coding DNA: TGTGCCTGGAGTGGGACTAGCGATTTCACAGATACGCAGTATTTT. It translates to CAWSGTSDFTDTQYF.

V and J are TRBV7-9 and TRBJ2-3; 7 nucleotides agree with TRBD1. J lost 0 bases, V lost 6 bases, and 3 bases had no gene match. Germline V gives CDR1 SEHNR, CDR2 FQNEAQ (reference sequence). This CDR3 contains 14 residues. The CDR3 is CASSSTGSTDTQYF. The CDR3, as DNA: TGTGCCAGCAGTTCGACAGGGAGCACAGATACGCAGTATTTT.

J is TRBJ2-5 and V is TRBV12-5; TRBD1 might be the D (5 bases). Trimming pared 7 bases from V and 0 bases from J, leaving 12 bases between. Germline values: CDR1 LGHNT, CDR2 FRNRAP. CDR3 size: 14 residues. CDR3 sequence: CASAVTDYQETQYF. CDR3 nucleotides: TGTGCTAGTGCCGTGACAGATTACCAAGAGACCCAGTACTTC.

The chain joins TRBV6-6 to TRBJ2-1; TRBD2 agrees at 8 bases. The CDR3 extends over 15 amino acids. Germline lookup yields CDR1 MNHNY and CDR2 SVGAGI (reference sequence). V lost 2 bases and J lost 5; bases outside the gene matches: 5. This CDR3 reads CASSYRAGANNEQFF. The CDR3 DNA sequence: TGTGCCAGCAGTTACCGAGCGGGAGCGAACAATGAGCAGTTCTTC.

This rearrangement joins TRBV27 to TRBJ2-2; 10 bases line up with TRBD2. This CDR3 contains 16 residues. In germline, CDR1 is MNHEY, CDR2 SMNVEV (reference sequence). J was trimmed by 3 bases and V by 1 base; bases with no gene match: 2. DNA of the CDR3: TGTGCCAGCAGTTTATATCTAGCGGGAGACACCGGGGAGCTGTTTTTT. This translates into CASSLYLAGDTGELFF.

V is TRBV7-9 and J is TRBJ1-1; D gene ambiguous. The V end was cut by 7 bases, the J end by 9 bases, with 18 bases between. The CDR3 spans 13 residues. Germline V CDR1 and CDR2: SEHNR, FQNEAQ (reference sequence). The chain's CDR3 is CASIGLAEVKAFF. The CDR3 coding sequence is TGTGCCAGCATTGGCTTGGCGGAGGTAAAAGCTTTCTTT.

The chain joins TRBV10-3 to TRBJ2-7; 8 bases match TRBD1. The CDR3 totals 14 residues. V lost 6 bases to trimming and J lost 2 bases; unmatched junction nucleotides: 6. Germline values: CDR1 ENHRY, CDR2 SYGVKD. In DNA, the CDR3 is TGTGCCATCAGCCGCGGACAGGGAACCTACGAGCAGTACTTC. Residues: CAISRGQGTYEQYF.

This sequence joins TRBV11-2 and TRBJ2-3; 8 bases agree with TRBD1. This CDR3 is 15 amino acids long. The V gene end was trimmed by 1 base and the J gene end by 4 bases; junction bases not matched to a gene: 4. Germline V gives CDR1 SGHAT, CDR2 FQNNGV. CDR3 nucleotide sequence: TGTGCCAGCAGCTTAGTCCGACAGGGGCCAGATACGCAGTATTTT. This codes for CASSLVRQGPDTQYF.

The chain recombines TRBV7-2 with TRBJ2-3; D is unresolved. V gave up 5 bases and J gave up 0 bases, with 12 bases separating them. This CDR3 spans 15 amino acids. Per germline, CDR1 SGHTA and CDR2 FQGNSA. The CDR3 region has the DNA TGTGCCAGCAGCCCGACCCAACCTAGCACAGATACGCAGTATTTT. Its translation: CASSPTQPSTDTQYF.

The rearrangement links TRBV7-9 to TRBJ1-1, with D possibly TRBD1 on 6 matching bases. The V gene's germline CDR1 is SEHNR and CDR2 FQNEAQ (reference sequence). The length of the CDR3 is 16 residues. V was clipped by 6 bases and J by 4 bases, with 21 bases between them. CDR3 in amino acids: CASSSKGPLQGTEAFF. In nucleotides, the CDR3 is TGTGCCAGCAGTTCGAAGGGGCCTTTACAGGGCACTGAAGCTTTCTTT.

The J gene is TRBJ1-2, the V gene TRBV27, with 9 bases identical to TRBD1. Germline lookup yields CDR1 MNHEY and CDR2 SMNVEV (reference sequence). The CDR3 extends over 15 amino acids. With 3 bases clipped from V and 8 bases from J, the junction kept 10 bases outside the gene matches. CDR3 sequence reads: CASSFIQGARGGYTF. CDR3 DNA sequence: TGTGCCAGCAGTTTTATACAGGGGGCCCGTGGGGGCTACACCTTC.

For this clone: Germline and junction disagree at one end, which may indicate a read error. The rearrangement links TRBV30 to TRBJ2-5, with a weak D call TRBD1 (6 bases). The CDR3 consists of 13 residues. Looked up from germline, CDR1 is GTSNPN and CDR2 is SVGIG (reference sequence). For the CDR3, the DNA is TGTGCCTGGAGCGGACAGCACCAAGGGACCCAGTACTTC. Its translation: CAWSGQHQGTQYF.

This rearrangement joins TRBV29-1 to TRBJ1-1; D may be TRBD1 (6 bases). Trimming left V 6 bases short and J 3 bases short, with 14 bases between. Germline lookup yields CDR1 SQVTM and CDR2 ANQGSEA. There are 13 residues in the CDR3. Here the CDR3 DNA reads TGCAGCGTACGAAGACAGGCCGACACTGAAGCTTTCTTT. Amino acids: CSVRRQADTEAFF.

The V and J genes are TRBV18 and TRBJ2-2; a possible D gene is TRBD2 (5 bases). The CDR3 length is 14 residues. Trimming took off 2 bases at V and 4 bases at J, with 8 bases between the two ends. Germline assignment: CDR1 KGHSH and CDR2 LQKENI. The CDR3 is CASSPEGVTGELFF. The CDR3 DNA follows: TGTGCCAGCTCACCAGAGGGAGTCACCGGGGAGCTGTTTTTT.

The chain is built from TRBV12-5 and TRBJ1-1, with TRBD1 as a possible D gene (5 bases). The CDR3 is 14 residues long. Germline V gene sequence: CDR1 LGHNT, CDR2 FRNRAP. V lost 7 bases, J lost 3 bases, and 15 bases lay in between. Here the CDR3 reads CASAPRDGDTEAFF. The CDR3 coding sequence is TGTGCTAGTGCTCCTCGGGACGGGGACACTGAAGCTTTCTTT. Drawing the rest from reference TRBV12-5 and TRBJ1-1, the complete variable domain is DARVTQTPRHKVTEMGQEVTMRCQPILGHNTVFWYRQTMMQGLELLAYFRNRAPLDDSGMPKDRFSAEMPDATLATLKIQPSEPRDSAVYFCASAPRDGDTEAFFGQGTRLTVV.

J is TRBJ2-5 and V is TRBV11-2; maybe TRBD2 (5 bases). V dropped 7 bases and J dropped 4 bases, with 19 bases sitting between them. CDR1 is SGHAT and CDR2 is FQNNGV in the germline V gene. The CDR3 length is 15 residues. Written as DNA, the CDR3 is TGTGCCAGCAACACGGAGAGTTTCGGAGGAGAGACCCAGTACTTC. Protein sequence: CASNTESFGGETQYF.

The chain has TRBV6-8 and TRBJ1-2; D is unresolved. Trimming removed 2 bases at V and 8 bases at J, with 12 bases between. The germline V gene has CDR1 MNHGY and CDR2 SAAAGT. This CDR3 region has 13 residues. The CDR3 region has the DNA TGTGCCAGCAGTTACCACAGTCCGGAGGGCTACACCTTC. This translates into CASSYHSPEGYTF.

This sequence joins TRBV19 and TRBJ2-7; 11 bases match TRBD1. Germline V gives CDR1 LNHDA, CDR2 SQIVND (reference sequence). The CDR3 spans 13 residues. After removal of 6 bases from V and 5 bases from J, the junction contained 3 bases not matched to a gene. Here the CDR3 reads CASRDRGLDEQYF. The CDR3 DNA is TGTGCCAGTAGGGACAGGGGGCTTGACGAGCAGTACTTC. The full variable domain, rest sourced from reference TRBV19 and TRBJ2-7, is DGGITQSPKYLFRKEGQNVTLSCEQNLNHDAMYWYRQDPGQGLRLIYYSQIVNDFQKGDIAEGYSVSREKKESFPLTVTSAQKNPTAFYLCASRDRGLDEQYFGPGTRLTVT.

The chain is built from TRBV29-1 and TRBJ2-7; 10 bases map to TRBD2. V was clipped by 4 bases and J by 6 bases; unmatched bases: 21. The CDR3 extends over 18 amino acids. Looked up from germline, CDR1 is SQVTM and CDR2 is ANQGSEA. The CDR3 nucleotides are TGCAGCGTTGGGACCGCGGCTAGCGGGAGTCTCCTCCTTACCGAGCAGTACTTC. This codes for CSVGTAASGSLLLTEQYF.

This clone was recorded only once. V and J are TRBV6-5 and TRBJ2-7; 8 nucleotides line up with TRBD1. With V trimmed by 2 bases and J by 2 bases, 8 bases remained unmatched. Germline CDR1 and CDR2: MNHEY and SVGAGI. The CDR3 contains 16 residues. The CDR3 protein is CASSYRPGQATYEQYF. CDR3 bases: TGTGCCAGCAGTTACCGTCCGGGACAGGCCACCTACGAGCAGTACTTC.

This clone was detected only a few times. V is TRBV2 and J is TRBJ1-2; D gene ambiguous. V was clipped by 4 bases and J by 3 bases, with 6 bases between them. The CDR3 is 12 amino acids. The germline gives CDR1 SNHLY, CDR2 FYNNEI. DNA for the CDR3: TGTGCCAGCAGTGGGGCAGACTATGGCTACACCTTC. Translated, it gives CASSGADYGYTF.

The V gene is TRBV4-3, the J gene TRBJ1-1; D is unresolved. The CDR3 runs 16 residues. Germline CDR1 LGHNA, CDR2 YSLEER. V gave up 4 bases and J gave up 3 bases, with 18 bases separating them. CDR3 amino acids: CASSPNDGRADTEAFF. Written as DNA, the CDR3 is TGCGCCAGCAGCCCTAATGACGGAAGGGCCGACACTGAAGCTTTCTTT.

This clone was detected once. This chain joins TRBV11-2 and TRBJ1-2; 10 bases map to TRBD1. This CDR3 is 16 amino acids long. CDR1 is SGHAT and CDR2 is FQNNGV in the germline V gene. The J segment lost 2 bases and the V segment lost 0 bases, leaving 3 bases of the junction unmatched. The CDR3 nucleotides are TGTGCCAGCAGCTTAGACGGGACAGGGGCGAACTATGGCTACACCTTC. This codes for CASSLDGTGANYGYTF.